Sequencing of this T cell receptor beta chain was carried out in a study of vaccination effects on CD4 cells after COVID-19 (dated by TCRdb to the early 2020s). Context from the whole study: Each participant received two doses of an mRNA SARS-CoV-2 vaccine, either BNT162b2 or mRNA-1273. SARS-CoV-2 spike-specific CD4+ TCR repertoires from before and after mRNA vaccination were compared in COVID-19 convalescent patients and in infection-naive vaccine recipients. Cultures from other donors in the study were sequenced using the Oncomine TCR Beta short-read assay on an Illumina iSeq 100. The full study included 10 to 11 COVID-19 convalescent patients and several SARS-CoV-2-naive healthy vaccine recipients.

Overall study results and their limits: Clones induced by infection and clones induced by vaccination both contracted markedly at late timepoints after vaccination, which fits with T cell responses waning over time. In healthy vaccine recipients, vaccine-induced clones were almost all SARS-CoV-2 mono-reactive, with only 1 of 255 being cross-reactive with common cold coronaviruses. Only a small number of convalescent patients were included, and no early post-infection timepoints were available, which limited the study.

Points on this clone: The antigen this receptor binds is unknown. No quality values exist for individual bases; no much larger clone is one base distant.

Library prep was done by the immunoSEQ multiplex PCR assay. TCR beta CDR3 sequencing was performed on DNA from the cultured, isolated CD4+ T cells. On the authors' methods: Non-productive TCR sequences were removed, reads were trimmed to the CDR3 region, and CDR3s of at least 7 amino acids were retained. Antigen-specific clonotypes were identified with the MANAFEST web app by comparing expansion in peptide wells against reference cultures. To be called positive, a clone needed expansion at FDR<0.05 compared with the reference and with all other wells, an odds ratio greater than 5, and a frequency greater than 0.1% in two replicate wells. A clonotype was called cross-reactive if it was significantly expanded both in SARS-CoV-2 spike wells and in at least one common cold coronavirus spike condition. Using the stringdist R package, CDR3 similarity was measured by Levenshtein distance, and unrooted trees were constructed with ape in R 3.6.1. In TCRdb, the immuneACCESS table is reduced to in-frame sequences with V and J assigned. These tables do not hold every clone; where another copy was compared, an unresolved V gene accounts for under half, and the others remain unexplained. The V and J calls and the clone size are those of that table, but D and trimming were determined from the DNA. This sample comprises roughly 30,000 clones, about 80% of them detected only once. Jointly, the top ten make up about 30% of the sample.

Measured from the cysteine to the phenylalanine, the CDR3 is 13 residues long. Only the CDR3 region is kept as DNA, spanning 39 bases read in frame from base 1. CDR1 and CDR2, looked up from the germline V gene, are MNHEY and SVGAGI. V lost 6 bases and J lost 10 bases; the stretch between them is 16 bases long. In the ViraFEST assay, PBMC were stimulated with viral peptide pools, and TCR sequencing was then used to find antigen-specific CD4+ T cell clonotypes based on their expansion. After roughly 11 days of culture, CD4+ T cells were isolated with the EasySep CD4+ T cell isolation kit. None of the healthy vaccine recipients had a prior SARS-CoV-2 infection, which was confirmed by nucleocapsid antibody tests that came back negative both before and after vaccination. Over 1.5 million PBMC per well were cultured with about 10 ug/ml peptides in IMDM containing 5% human AB serum, roughly 9.5 IU/ml IL-2 and gentamicin. On days 3 and 7, half of the culture medium was replaced with fresh IL-2-containing medium. Unless noted otherwise, every peptide stimulation condition was grown in triplicate wells. Using Ficoll-Paque Plus gradient centrifugation, PBMC were separated from whole blood and then either used fresh or cryopreserved at -140C. The overlapping peptide pools covered the spike proteins of SARS-CoV-2 as well as those of the common cold coronaviruses HCoV-NL63, HCoV-OC43 and HCoV-229E. Genomic DNA was extracted from cultured CD4+ T cells with the QIAamp micro DNA kit.

The sample here was CD4+ T cells from PBMCs cultured with SARS-CoV-2 spike peptides, taken before COVID-19 vaccination. In light of the paper, this sample's cell subset or site label describes: SARS-CoV-2 spike overlapping peptide pool stimulation. The rearrangement joined TRBV6-5 to TRBJ2-1, with a weak D call of TRBD1 (6 bases match). The receptor's source is a human donor who received a COVID-19 vaccine. Here is the DNA: TGTGCCAGCAGCTCGACAGTCCAGGGGGAGCAGTTCTTC. This sequence encodes CASSSTVQGEQFF.